Shown below are 2 T cell receptor beta chains from a single sample sequenced in a study of cytomegalovirus exposure and HLA in healthy donors. Vbeta (60) and Jbeta (13) primers were used in the PCR. The method was immunoSEQ multiplex PCR; TCRdb's version includes in-frame clones alone and lacks a portion of them. The profile covers 130,000 or so clones, with 80% appearing a single time and about 5.3% taken by the ten largest. Sequenced: PBMCs. The source of these receptors is a young man in good health and CMV-seronegative.

The J gene is TRBJ1-1, the V gene TRBV6-6; 11 bases are shared with TRBD1. The CDR3 loop spans 13 amino acids. In germline, CDR1 is MNHNY, CDR2 SVGAGI (reference sequence). Losses at the gene ends were 9 bases for V and 4 bases for J; bases not matched to a gene: 4. CDR3 in DNA: TGTGCCAGTTGGGACAGGGGGATCACTGAAGCTTTCTTT. It translates to CASWDRGITEAFF.

The J gene is TRBJ2-2, the V gene TRBV28; 9 nucleotides align to TRBD1. V was pared by 4 bases and J by 5 bases, with 8 bases of the junction left unmatched. The CDR3 covers 16 residues. Per the germline V gene, CDR1 is MDHEN and CDR2 is SYDVKM. Here the CDR3 DNA reads TGTGCCAGCAGTTCCCCAGGGACAGGGAAAACCGGGGAGCTGTTTTTT. Protein: CASSSPGTGKTGELFF. Supplemented by reference TRBV28 and TRBJ2-2, the full variable domain reads DVKVTQSSRYLVKRTGEKVFLECVQDMDHENMFWYRQDPGLGLRLIYFSYDVKMKEKGDIPEGYSVSREKKERFSLILESASTNQTSMYLCASSSPGTGKTGELFFGEGSRLTVL.